This T cell receptor (beta chain) was recovered during a study of T cells in women clearing cervical HPV infection (dated by TCRdb to between 2018 and 2020). Turning to the overall study: The cases were some 27 women with histologically confirmed HPV16-related CIN3 or worse, and 2 of these cases were invasive cancers. The controls were over 20 women whose single incident HPV16 infection cleared within 12 months with no development of precancer or cancer. Blood from cases was drawn at the visit where the lesion was first identified, while blood from controls was drawn once the infection was no longer detected. For cases, a median interval of about 150 days, with an interquartile range of 90 to 200 days, was observed between lesion detection and blood sampling. Since HLA typing was available for only a few women, HLA type could not be ruled out as a confounder. Nested within Costa Rica's Guanacaste HPV Natural History Study, an exploratory proof-of-principle case-control study compared TCR repertoires across cervical HPV16 outcomes. Cases and controls were matched on age within five years and on year of sample collection. Cases had a median age of approximately 35 years compared with just over 37 for controls, and baseline characteristics showed no significant differences between the groups. The parent cohort enrolled 10,000 to 11,000 women aged 18 or older in Guanacaste, Costa Rica, in about 1993 to 1995 and followed the women for approximately seven years. Quality controls consisted of five blinded duplicates per group, for a total of 60 or so samples made up of about 50 participants and roughly 10 replicates.

Every participant had a single incident cervical HPV16 infection, and prevalent HPV16 infections were excluded. Cervical HPV DNA was detected by MY09/MY11 PCR, and genotyping was performed by dot-blot hybridization. About 14 mL of heparinized blood were centrifuged, and the buffy coat was aliquoted, frozen at -30°C, then stored at -80°C. QIAGEN kits were used to extract genomic DNA from the buffy coat specimens. After removal of 8 bases from V and 3 bases from J, the junction retains 9 bases not matched to a gene. Its CDR3 holds 14 amino acids, cysteine through phenylalanine. Of the CDR3's DNA, 33 bases were read; they are in frame from base 1. For CDR1 and CDR2, the germline V gene lists MNHEY and SVGEGT. TCR beta CDR3 regions were amplified by multiplex PCR from an average of roughly 1,200 ng genomic DNA per sample using the immunoSEQ assay. To correct primer bias, the assay used a complete synthetic TCR repertoire to set an amplification baseline. The amplicons were sequenced on the Illumina platform. The study's processing was this. Sequence errors were corrected by clustering with frequency ratios and a modified nearest-neighbor algorithm, and the sequences were then analyzed in the immunoSEQ Analyzer using IMGT gene definitions. TCR richness and evenness were averaged over 20 rarefaction repeats at each rarefaction depth, excluding samples with fewer sequences than the depth. Wilcoxon rank sum tests with FDR correction were used to compare relative abundances of V, D and J genes between the groups. For the blinded duplicates, the intraclass correlation was nearly 96% for TCR richness and averaged 76.4% across more than 60 gene segments. TCRdb holds this immuneACCESS table with in-frame rearrangements only. Some clones are missing; in checked studies, unresolved V genes explain under half, and the rest has no known cause. V, J and clone size derive from that table, while D and trimming were established from the DNA sequence. This sample's table carries under 25,000 clones. The ten most abundant clones make up approximately 16% of the sample.

Results and caveats for the whole study, not just this receptor: Cases had lower TRBV6-7 relative abundance than controls (0.11% versus 0.16%; Bonferroni P = 0.0008). Random forest classifiers that combined richness and V gene abundances separated cases from controls with an estimated AUC of around 0.83. Because the number of T cells per sample was unknown, the richness differences could reflect varying T-cell content rather than repertoire biology. CIN3+ cases had significantly higher TCR repertoire richness than controls across sequencing depths, but evenness did not differ between the groups. The cross-sectional design could not show whether the associations came before the infection or were a result of it, and neither effector/memory subsets nor HPV-specific T cells were isolated.

To note about this clone: Its target antigen remains unknown. The read terminates 3 residues before the CDR3 end, so the remaining end is supplied by the germline J gene.

Sequences were obtained from blood buffy coat. The rearranged segments are TRBV6-2 or TRBV6-3 and TRBJ2-7; 8 junctional bases match TRBD1. The clonotype was recovered from a woman between 18 and 75 years old with a cervical HPV16 infection that either progressed to CIN3+ or cleared (not recorded which). The DNA read from the CDR3 is TGTGCCAGCGGTCCGCCAGGACAGGGCTACGAG. Protein translation: CASGPPGQGYE. The whole CDR3 sequence reads CASGPPGQGYEQYF.